Presented here are 22 T cell receptor beta chains from one specimen sequenced in a study of identical twins. TCRdb re-called the 5' RACE reads through MiXCR, storing one row per CDR3 protein. In the table there are more than 600,000 distinct CDR3 sequences, 15% to 20% of which are singletons. The same sample was also used in a study of T cells expressing NK-cell markers.

The sample consisted of PBMCs. These TCRs come from a woman aged 18-29 years in good health.

A few counts support this clonotype. J is TRBJ2-7 and V is TRBV5-6, with 7 bases that match TRBD1. CDR3 length: 16 residues. Germline values: CDR1 SGHDT, CDR2 YYEEEE. V lost 4 bases to trimming and J lost 2 bases; unmatched junction nucleotides: 12. The CDR3 protein is CASSGRSGTAPYEQYF. The CDR3 region has the DNA TGTGCCAGCAGCGGACGCTCGGGGACAGCTCCCTACGAGCAGTACTTC. Full variable domain (outside the CDR3, taken from reference TRBV5-6 and TRBJ2-7): DAGVTQSPTHLIKTRGQQVTLRCSPKSGHDTVSWYQQALGQGPQFIFQYYEEEERQRGNFPDRFSGHQFPNYSSELNVNALLLGDSALYLCASSGRSGTAPYEQYFGPGTRLTVT.

This chain links TRBV7-2 with TRBJ2-1; 7 nucleotides align to TRBD2. Per the germline V gene, CDR1 is SGHTA and CDR2 is FQGNSA. V shed 6 bases and J 12 bases; nucleotides not matched to a gene: 5. The CDR3 extends over 11 amino acids. Here the CDR3 reads CASSWDYRQFF. CDR3 DNA sequence: TGTGCCAGCAGTTGGGACTACCGGCAGTTCTTC.

Many counts were recorded for this clonotype. The V gene is TRBV6-1, the J gene TRBJ1-1, with TRBD1 matching over 8 bases. Germline V lookup: CDR1 MNHNS, CDR2 SASEGT. This CDR3 region has 16 residues. Germline trimming cut 7 bases from V and 5 bases from J; bases unmatched to any gene: 15. The CDR3 region is CASTFGQGGLGTEAFF. CDR3 bases: TGTGCCAGCACCTTTGGACAGGGAGGTTTGGGGACTGAAGCTTTCTTT.

There are a few counts of this clonotype. This chain uses TRBV3-1 with TRBJ1-1; TRBD1 agrees at 7 bases. V shed 4 bases and J 7 bases; nucleotides not matched to a gene: 6. Germline-derived CDR1 and CDR2 are LGHDT and YNNKEL (reference sequence). The CDR3 has 13 amino acids. CDR3 nucleotides: TGTGCCAGCAGCCGGCGGGACAGTCGTGAAGCTTTCTTT. Translation gives CASSRRDSREAFF. The entire variable domain, with the rest obtained from reference TRBV3-1 and TRBJ1-1, is as follows: DTAVSQTPKYLVTQMGNDKSIKCEQNLGHDTMYWYKQDSKKFLKIMFSYNNKELIINETVPNRFSPKSPDKAHLNLHINSLELGDSAVYFCASSRRDSREAFFGQGTRLTVV.

This chain connects TRBV7-8 to TRBJ1-4, with TRBD1 matching 7 bases. The CDR3 loop spans 15 amino acids. Germline V gene data show CDR1 as SGHVS and CDR2 as FQNEAQ. J gave up 4 bases and V 6 bases, and 8 bases lay outside the gene matches. The CDR3 DNA sequence: TGTGCCAGCAGTTTCGGCGGGACAGTTAATGAAAAACTGTTTTTT. Translation gives CASSFGGTVNEKLFF. Looking up the rest from reference TRBV7-8 and TRBJ1-4 gives the full variable domain: GAGVSQSPRYKVAKRGQDVALRCDPISGHVSLFWYQQALGQGPEFLTYFQNEAQLDKSGLPSDRFFAERPEGSVSTLKIQRTQQEDSAVYLCASSFGGTVNEKLFFGSGTQLSVL.

The DNA of the CDR3 is TGTGCCAGCAGCGTAGGGACGTCCCGGCAAGAGACCCAGTACTTC. It yields the protein CASSVGTSRQETQYF. The chain joins TRBV9 to TRBJ2-5; D unresolved. Trimming took off 0 bases at V and 2 bases at J, with 11 bases between the two ends. The CDR3 has 15 amino acids. CDR1 SGDLS and CDR2 YYNGEE come from the germline V gene.

This clonotype was recorded many times. J is TRBJ1-1 and V is TRBV25-1; D remains ambiguous. Germline CDR1 reads MGHDK; CDR2 reads SYGVNS. The CDR3 covers 14 residues. Trimming pared 0 bases from V and 5 bases from J, leaving 10 bases between. CDR3 in amino acids: CASSEYGRGTEAFF. The CDR3 DNA sequence: TGTGCCAGCAGTGAATATGGGAGAGGGACTGAAGCTTTCTTT.

This sequence joins TRBV9 and TRBJ2-1, with TRBD2 identical over 12 bases. Trimming at V came to 0 bases and at J to 2 bases, leaving 3 bases not matched to a gene. Germline V CDR1 and CDR2: SGDLS, YYNGEE. The CDR3 spans 17 residues. The CDR3 loop reads CASSVASGRGAYNEQFF. In nucleotides, the CDR3 is TGTGCCAGCAGCGTAGCTAGCGGGAGGGGCGCCTACAATGAGCAGTTCTTC.

This clonotype has more than one count but fewer than ten. The rearrangement uses TRBV7-9 and TRBJ2-5, with 8 bases aligning to TRBD1. The germline V gene encodes CDR1 SEHNR and CDR2 FQNEAQ (reference sequence). The CDR3 spans 15 residues. The V gene end was trimmed by 10 bases and the J gene end by 5 bases; junction bases not matched to a gene: 15. The CDR3 protein is CATVRDRLLQETQYF. The CDR3 nucleotides read TGTGCCACCGTCCGGGACAGGCTTCTCCAGGAGACCCAGTACTTC. Full variable domain (remainder filled in from reference TRBV7-9 and TRBJ2-5): DTGVSQNPRHKITKRGQNVTFRCDPISEHNRLYWYRQTLGQGPEFLTYFQNEAQLEKSRLLSDRFSAERPKGSFSTLEIQRTEQGDSAMYLCATVRDRLLQETQYFGPGTRLLVL.

The chain employs TRBV3-1 and TRBJ1-2; no reliable D call. Germline CDR1 LGHDT, CDR2 YNNKEL (reference sequence). The germline V and J ends were trimmed by 0 bases and 3 bases, with 8 bases remaining between them. CDR3 length: 14 residues. The CDR3 loop is CASSQDGRDYGYTF. The CDR3 coding sequence is TGTGCCAGCAGCCAAGACGGGCGGGACTATGGCTACACCTTC.

Only a few counts were recorded for this clonotype. The rearrangement links TRBV19 to TRBJ2-1; 12 bases align to TRBD2. Germline V CDR1 and CDR2: LNHDA, SQIVND (reference sequence). This CDR3 comprises 15 residues. The trim removed 7 bases at V and 3 bases at J, leaving 4 bases unmatched. The CDR3 nucleotides are TGTGCCAGTAATCTAGCGGGGGGGCTCTACAATGAGCAGTTCTTC. Protein: CASNLAGGLYNEQFF.

The chain uses TRBV10-3 and TRBJ2-1; no clear D. From germline, CDR1 is ENHRY and CDR2 SYGVKD. V lost 2 bases and J 1 base, leaving 18 bases between the germline ends. The CDR3 totals 18 residues. CDR3 sequence (DNA): TGTGCCATCAGTGAGACGCCTAGGAGACTCGCATCCTACAATGAGCAGTTCTTC. Its protein is CAISETPRRLASYNEQFF.

V is TRBV12-3 or TRBV12-4 and J is TRBJ2-7; 10 positions agree with TRBD2. With 3 bases clipped from V and 0 bases from J, the junction kept 5 bases outside the gene matches. The length of the CDR3 is 16 residues. The CDR3 region is CASSLGSGGGSYEQYF. The CDR3 nucleotides are TGTGCCAGCAGTTTGGGGAGCGGGGGGGGCTCCTACGAGCAGTACTTC.

In its sample, this clonotype was seen many times. Its ends do not fully match the called genes, so a read error is possible. V is TRBV4-3 and J is TRBJ2-7, with a possible D match to TRBD1 (5 bases). In germline, CDR1 is LGHNA, CDR2 YSLEER. This CDR3 is built from 13 residues. The CDR3 reads CASSQGVSYEQYF. In nucleotides, the CDR3 is TGTGCCAGCAGCCAAGGGGTCTCCTACGAGCAGTACTTC.

This clonotype has more than one count but fewer than ten. The V call is TRBV12-3 or TRBV12-4, the J call TRBJ1-4; D is uncertain. V lost 7 bases, J lost 7 bases, and 7 bases lay in between. The CDR3 loop spans 11 amino acids. CDR3 region: CASTLPEKLFF. CDR3 nucleotides: TGTGCCAGCACCCTGCCTGAAAAACTGTTTTTT.

This clonotype has more than one count but fewer than ten. The chain couples TRBV7-2 to TRBJ1-2; 9 nucleotides align to TRBD1. V shed 2 bases, J shed 4 bases, and the junction held 5 bases outside the gene matches. The germline CDR1 and CDR2 sequences are SGHTA and FQGNSA. The CDR3 totals 15 residues. CDR3 nucleotide sequence: TGTGCCAGCAGCTTAACACAGGGGGCCGGCTATGGCTACACCTTC. Protein: CASSLTQGAGYGYTF. The whole variable domain, remainder taken from reference TRBV7-2 and TRBJ1-2, is GAGVSQSPSNKVTEKGKDVELRCDPISGHTALYWYRQSLGQGLEFLIYFQGNSAPDKSGLPSDRFSAERTGGSVSTLTIQRTQQEDSAVYLCASSLTQGAGYGYTFGSGTRLTVV.

The chain joins TRBV12-3 or TRBV12-4 to TRBJ2-7; tentative D call: TRBD1 (5 bases). The V end lost 6 bases, the J end lost 2 bases, and 14 bases lay between the germline ends. The CDR3 spans 14 residues. This chain's CDR3 is CASSRDSSPYEQYF. The CDR3 DNA is TGTGCCAGCAGCCGCGACAGTAGCCCCTACGAGCAGTACTTC.

The chain recombines TRBV10-3 with TRBJ2-7; D remains ambiguous. V gave up 3 bases and J gave up 4 bases, with 19 bases separating them. The CDR3 is made up of 16 amino acids. Germline CDR1 is ENHRY and CDR2 is SYGVKD. CDR3 in amino acids: CAISESLSGVKYEQYF. DNA of the CDR3: TGTGCCATCAGTGAATCCTTGTCTGGTGTTAAGTACGAGCAGTACTTC.

This clonotype has only a few counts. V is TRBV11-2 and J is TRBJ2-1; D gene ambiguous. V lost 5 bases to trimming and J lost 10 bases, with 9 bases between them. Germline CDR1 reads SGHAT; CDR2 reads FQNNGV. CDR3 length equals 11 residues. This chain's CDR3 is CASSLRLEQFF. The CDR3 DNA reads as TGTGCCAGCAGCCTTCGGTTGGAGCAGTTCTTC.

The rearrangement joins TRBV25-1 to TRBJ2-1, with TRBD1 identical over 10 bases. With 4 bases clipped from V and 8 bases from J, the junction kept 8 bases outside the gene matches. Per germline, CDR1 MGHDK and CDR2 SYGVNS. The CDR3 consists of 15 residues. CDR3 amino acids: CASSVGDRGAHEQFF. The CDR3, as DNA: TGTGCCAGCAGTGTCGGGGACAGGGGAGCCCATGAGCAGTTCTTC.

The chain combines TRBV28 with TRBJ1-6, with TRBD1 as a possible D gene (5 bases). V lost 6 bases and J lost 6, with 9 bases in between. The CDR3 is 13 amino acids. Germline V gene data show CDR1 as MDHEN and CDR2 as SYDVKM. The CDR3 sequence: CASRQDGNSPLHF. CDR3 coding DNA: TGTGCCAGCAGACAGGACGGTAATTCACCCCTCCACTTT.

The chain recombines TRBV12-3 or TRBV12-4 with TRBJ2-1; tentatively, D is TRBD2 (6 bases). Trimming removed 3 bases from V and 7 bases from J, with 25 bases in between. This CDR3 region has 18 residues. CDR3 region: CASSFRLVAAWGMNEQFF. CDR3 nucleotides: TGTGCCAGCAGTTTTCGTCTTGTAGCGGCCTGGGGGATGAATGAGCAGTTCTTC.